One and the same sample provided the 21 T cell receptor beta chains below, sequenced in a study of graft-versus-host responses after intestinal transplantation. Profiling relied on immunoSEQ multiplex PCR, and the TCRdb table lists in-frame clones only, not all of them. The sample consists of 9,900 or so clones, around 88% of them appearing once. Intraepithelial plus lamina propria lymphocytes were released by processing graft tissue. This specimen was ileum tissue, taken around 740 days after intestinal transplantation. These receptors all stem from a human patient who received an intestinal transplant, so some T cells may come from the graft donor.

This clone has a handful of counts. The V call is TRBV6-6, the J call TRBJ1-1, with D perhaps matching TRBD1 (5 bases). The CDR3 spans 13 residues. V lost 5 bases and J lost 5, with 12 bases in between. The germline V gene encodes CDR1 MNHNY and CDR2 SVGAGI (reference sequence). The CDR3 nucleotides are TGTGCCAGCAGTCCCAGGGATCCAACTGAAGCTTTCTTT. It encodes CASSPRDPTEAFF.

This chain joins TRBV25-1 and TRBJ2-3; 8 bases align to TRBD2. This CDR3 has 15 amino acids. After removal of 4 bases from V and 2 bases from J, the junction contained 5 bases not matched to a gene. CDR1 is MGHDK, CDR2 SYGVNS, per germline. CDR3 nucleotide sequence: TGTGCCAGCAGTGGAGTAGCGGGATACACAGATACGCAGTATTTT. Its translation is CASSGVAGYTDTQYF.

V is TRBV10-1 and J is TRBJ2-7; 11 bases fit TRBD1. V dropped 6 bases and J dropped 5; count of bases not matched to a gene: 6. The CDR3 runs to 14 residues. Per germline, CDR1 WNHNN and CDR2 SYGVQD (reference sequence). CDR3 in amino acids: CASSPGQGGDEQYF. CDR3 DNA: TGCGCCAGCAGCCCGGGACAGGGGGGGGACGAGCAGTACTTC.

The chain employs TRBV7-9 and TRBJ2-7; possible D gene TRBD1, 5 bases. This CDR3 region has 18 residues. Trimming cost V 0 bases and J 0 bases, with 18 bases left between them. Per germline, CDR1 SEHNR and CDR2 FQNEAQ (reference sequence). This CDR3 is CASSLAEGARASSYEQYF. As DNA, the CDR3 is TGTGCCAGCAGCTTAGCGGAAGGGGCTCGCGCTAGCTCCTACGAGCAGTACTTC.

The V and J genes are TRBV18 and TRBJ1-2; 7 positions match TRBD1. Trimming cost V 6 bases and J 8 bases; bases outside gene matches: 9. This CDR3 region has 13 residues. The germline V gene has CDR1 KGHSH and CDR2 LQKENI. CDR3 protein: CASSRAGQRGYTF. The CDR3 DNA reads TGTGCCAGCTCCCGTGCGGGACAGAGGGGCTACACCTTC.

This sequence joins TRBV6-6 and TRBJ1-1, with D possibly matching TRBD1 (6 bases). The CDR3 totals 14 residues. Trimming removed 0 bases at V and 3 bases at J, with 8 bases between. Germline CDR1 is MNHNY and CDR2 is SVGAGI (reference sequence). In DNA, the CDR3 is TGTGCCAGCAGTTACTCTCAGGGGTACACTGAAGCTTTCTTT. Amino acids: CASSYSQGYTEAFF.

A remark on this clone: At one of its ends the junction is not consistent with the germline gene, which may arise from a read error. The chain carries TRBV11-1 and TRBJ1-4; 7 bases map to TRBD1. From germline, CDR1 is SGHAT and CDR2 FQDESV (reference sequence). This CDR3 has 13 residues. In DNA form, the CDR3 reads TGTGCCAGCAGCTTAGGCGAGGCCGGGACAGACGTGTTT. It translates to CASSLGEAGTDVF.

The chain carries TRBV19 and TRBJ1-5, with D maybe TRBD1 (6 bases). Deletions cut 1 base from V and 0 bases from J, with 25 bases between. From germline, CDR1 is LNHDA and CDR2 SQIVND (reference sequence). The CDR3 spans 21 residues. Here the CDR3 reads CASSIVKYPPGALFSNQPQHF. CDR3 nucleotides: TGTGCCAGTAGTATAGTAAAGTATCCCCCGGGGGCTCTGTTTAGCAATCAGCCCCAGCATTTT.

This chain's CDR3 is CASSPQTSPGELFF. In nucleotides, the CDR3 is TGTGCCAGCAGCCCCCAGACTAGTCCCGGGGAGCTGTTTTTT. The chain links TRBV11-3 to TRBJ2-2, with D possibly being TRBD2 (6 bases). The V and J ends lost 5 bases and 6 bases respectively, with 13 bases between them. Looked up from germline, CDR1 is SGHNT and CDR2 is YENEEA. The CDR3 contains 14 residues.

A single count supports this clone. The chain links TRBV7-7 to TRBJ1-1; the D is unclear. Germline V lookup: CDR1 SSHAT, CDR2 FNYEAQ (reference sequence). The V and J ends lost 6 bases and 8 bases respectively, with 10 bases between them. The CDR3 consists of 11 residues. CDR3 nucleotides: TGTGCCAGCAGTCGGACCTTGGAAGCTTTCTTT. Its protein product is CASSRTLEAFF.

For the CDR3, the DNA is TGTGCCAGCAGTCTTAAAGTCGAGGACCTAGTTAATGAAAAACTGTTTTTT. Translating it yields CASSLKVEDLVNEKLFF. The gene calls are TRBV5-6 and TRBJ1-4, with D unresolved. Germline CDR1 reads SGHDT; CDR2 reads YYEEEE. The length of the CDR3 is 17 residues. V lost 5 bases and J lost 4, with 21 bases in between.

V usage is TRBV5-1 and J usage is TRBJ1-6, with unresolved D. V lost 3 bases and J 8 bases, leaving 12 bases between the germline ends. CDR3 size: 14 residues. Germline lookup yields CDR1 SGHRS and CDR2 YFSETQ. The CDR3 DNA sequence: TGCGCCAGCAGCTCGATACGGGGTTATTCACCCCTCCACTTT. It specifies CASSSIRGYSPLHF.

This chain joins TRBV10-2 and TRBJ2-5; D is ambiguous. The end of the DNA fits TRBJ2-7 better, so the J call may be wrong. The CDR3 consists of 14 residues. Germline V gene sequence: CDR1 WSHSY, CDR2 SAAADI. In DNA, the CDR3 is TGCGCCAGCAGTGAGGGGAATAGCATCTACGAGCAGTACTTC. As protein: CASSEGNSIYEQYF.

V is TRBV5-1 and J is TRBJ2-3, with D possibly TRBD2 on 6 matching bases. The ends were cut back, 5 bases at V and 1 base at J, with 8 bases in the middle. The V gene's germline CDR1 is SGHRS and CDR2 YFSETQ. CDR3 length equals 13 residues. Written as DNA, the CDR3 is TGCGCCAGCAGTTCTAGCGGCACAGATACGCAGTATTTT. Translating it yields CASSSSGTDTQYF.

This chain links TRBV5-6 with TRBJ2-3; D tentatively reads TRBD1 or TRBD2 (5 bases each). The CDR3 is 18 amino acids. From germline, CDR1 is SGHDT and CDR2 YYEEEE. The V and J ends lost 0 bases and 2 bases respectively, with 19 bases between them. CDR3 residues: CASSLGGLEDALTDTQYF. DNA of the CDR3: TGTGCCAGCAGCTTGGGGGGGTTGGAGGACGCCCTCACAGATACGCAGTATTTT.

The chain recombines TRBV6-8 with TRBJ2-7; 8 positions match TRBD2. V lost 2 bases, J lost 9 bases, and 0 bases stayed unmatched. The germline gives CDR1 MNHGY, CDR2 SAAAGT. The CDR3 has 11 residues. Here the CDR3 DNA reads TGTGCCAGCAGTTACACTAGCGGGCAGTACTTC. Amino acid sequence: CASSYTSGQYF.

Here the CDR3 DNA reads TGTGCCAGCAGCTTGCATGCGGGAGTATCGCAGTACTTC. Translated, it gives CASSLHAGVSQYF. This chain uses TRBV5-4 with TRBJ2-7, with 7 bases fitting TRBD2. V was clipped by 1 base and J by 9 bases; unmatched bases: 7. Germline V lookup: CDR1 SGHNT, CDR2 YYREEE (reference sequence). There are 13 residues in the CDR3.

V and J are TRBV29-1 and TRBJ2-7, with 8 bases that match TRBD1. Unmatched junction bases numbered 4, after V lost 4 bases and J lost 2 bases. The CDR3 sequence is 13 residues long. The V gene's germline CDR1 is SQVTM and CDR2 ANQGSEA. For the CDR3, the DNA is TGCAGCGTTGGGACAGGGAAAACCTACGAGCAGTACTTC. It encodes CSVGTGKTYEQYF.

V and J are TRBV10-3 and TRBJ2-7; D unresolved. Germline V gives CDR1 ENHRY, CDR2 SYGVKD. The CDR3 spans 12 residues. V was cut by 4 bases and J by 6 bases, with 10 bases left in between. CDR3: CAISVGSPEQYF. The CDR3 DNA reads as TGTGCCATCAGTGTTGGGTCCCCCGAGCAGTACTTC.

The genes are TRBV10-1 and TRBJ2-7, with unresolved D. The V end lost 0 bases, the J end lost 2 bases, and 8 bases lay between the germline ends. There are 14 residues in the CDR3. Germline V gene sequence: CDR1 WNHNN, CDR2 SYGVQD (reference sequence). The CDR3 protein is CASSESSRTYEQYF. CDR3 DNA: TGCGCCAGCAGTGAGTCGTCTAGAACCTACGAGCAGTACTTC.

This clone was picked up one time. This chain uses TRBV7-3 with TRBJ1-5; unclear D gene. The V end lost 5 bases, the J end lost 4 bases, and 12 bases lay between the germline ends. Germline CDR1 and CDR2: SGHTA and FQGTGA. The CDR3 length is 14 residues. CDR3 region: CASSTQAENQPQHF. DNA for the CDR3: TGTGCCAGCAGCACCCAGGCGGAGAATCAGCCCCAGCATTTT. The full variable domain, with the rest looked up from reference TRBV7-3 and TRBJ1-5, is GAGVSQTPSNKVTEKGKYVELRCDPISGHTALYWYRQSLGQGPEFLIYFQGTGAADDSGLPNDRFFAVRPEGSVSTLKIQRTERGDSAVYLCASSTQAENQPQHFGDGTRLSIL.